One and the same sample provided the 14 T cell receptor beta chains below, sequenced in a study of metastatic and nonmetastatic thyroid tumors. Prior to thyroid surgery, none of the patients had received any treatment. Via MiXCR, TCRdb re-called the PCR reads. The sample holds about 6,200 clones; around 33% are singletons and the top ten take roughly a sixth. The sample comprised adjacent normal tissue. The receptor set was obtained from a female donor with papillary thyroid cancer or a benign thyroid nodule (not recorded which). Some clones in this sample may be carry-over from other donors' samples.

This clone was seen a handful of times. The rearrangement links TRBV28 to TRBJ2-1, with D perhaps TRBD1 or TRBD2 (5 bases each). Trimming left V 6 bases short and J 7 bases short, with 13 bases between. CDR3 length: 13 amino acids. CDR1 is MDHEN, CDR2 SYDVKM, per germline. CDR3 DNA sequence: TGTGCCAGCAGGTACGGGACCCTTAATGAGCAGTTCTTC. It encodes CASRYGTLNEQFF.

There are a few counts of this clone. The gene calls are TRBV12-3 or TRBV12-4 and TRBJ2-7; D not certain. The CDR3 totals 14 residues. V gave up 4 bases and J gave up 0 bases, with 10 bases separating them. Written as DNA, the CDR3 is TGTGCCAGCAGTTACCCGCAAAGCTCCTACGAGCAGTACTTC. This sequence encodes CASSYPQSSYEQYF.

This clone was counted a few times. Germline is not matched at one junction end, which may reflect a read error. Other DNA sequences in the same sample also yield this CDR3. The gene calls are TRBV20-1 and TRBJ2-1, with D perhaps matching TRBD2 (6 bases). The germline V gene encodes CDR1 DFQATT and CDR2 SNEGSKA (reference sequence). The CDR3 runs 13 residues. The CDR3 loop is CSGGTANYNEQFF. The CDR3 DNA sequence: TGCAGTGGCGGGACTGCAAACTACAATGAGCAATTCTTC.

This clone was counted a few times. The V call is TRBV6-2 or TRBV6-3, the J call TRBJ2-7, with 8 bases matching TRBD1. Trimming cost V 2 bases and J 0 bases; bases outside gene matches: 3. The CDR3 spans 15 residues. Germline V gene data show CDR1 as MNHEY and CDR2 as SVGEGT. In nucleotides, the CDR3 is TGTGCCAGCAGTTACCCAACAGGGGGCTCCTACGAGCAGTACTTC. Translated: CASSYPTGGSYEQYF.

This clone was recorded a few times. The V gene is TRBV19, the J gene TRBJ1-2; D remains unclear. Germline V gives CDR1 LNHDA, CDR2 SQIVND (reference sequence). CDR3 length: 13 residues. V lost 3 bases and J lost 3, with 8 bases in between. CDR3 loop: CASSMDGYYGYTF. The CDR3 DNA sequence: TGTGCCAGTAGTATGGACGGCTACTATGGCTACACCTTC.

This clone was recorded a few times. This chain joins TRBV27 and TRBJ2-1; D is perhaps TRBD1 (5 bases). The CDR3 spans 14 residues. The V gene lost 5 bases and the J gene lost 4 bases, with 12 bases spanning the gap. The V gene's germline CDR1 is MNHEY and CDR2 SMNVEV (reference sequence). The CDR3 nucleotides are TGTGCCAGCAGTCAAACAGGAACTTACAATGAGCAGTTCTTC. It codes for CASSQTGTYNEQFF.

The V call is TRBV7-3, the J call TRBJ2-1; TRBD2 might be the D (5 bases). The CDR3 covers 15 residues. Trimming removed 2 bases at V and 4 bases at J, with 12 bases between. Germline CDR1 reads SGHTA; CDR2 reads FQGTGA. This CDR3 is CASSLEGSSYNEQFF. The CDR3 region has the DNA TGTGCCAGCAGCTTAGAGGGAAGTTCGTACAATGAGCAGTTCTTC.

The rearrangement uses TRBV20-1 and TRBJ2-5, with TRBD1 identical over 8 bases. The CDR3 totals 14 residues. CDR1 is DFQATT and CDR2 is SNEGSKA in the germline V gene (reference sequence). J was trimmed by 4 bases and V by 4 bases; bases with no gene match: 8. The CDR3 nucleotides read TGCAGTGCTAACCCTGGACAGGGCGGAGAGACCCAGTACTTC. Translating it yields CSANPGQGGETQYF.

The V gene is TRBV7-6, the J gene TRBJ2-7, with D possibly TRBD2 on 6 matching bases. Germline-derived CDR1 and CDR2 are SGHVS and FNYEAQ. The V gene lost 5 bases and the J gene lost 0 bases, with 20 bases spanning the gap. This CDR3 has 17 residues. CDR3 bases: TGTGCCAGCAGCCCTATTGTGGAGGGGCCAAGCTCCTACGAGCAGTACTTC. It translates to CASSPIVEGPSSYEQYF.

This clone has a handful of counts. The chain uses TRBV6-1 and TRBJ2-3; D ambiguous. The germline CDR1 and CDR2 sequences are MNHNS and SASEGT. The CDR3 runs 12 residues. V lost 5 bases and J lost 5, with 8 bases in between. The CDR3 region has the DNA TGTGCCAGCAGTTCCCCGGGAGATACGCAGTATTTT. Translation: CASSSPGDTQYF.

Concerning this clone: A junction boundary mismatches the germline segment, possibly from a read error. This same CDR3 is encoded by further DNA sequences in the sample. This chain joins TRBV9 and TRBJ2-7; D possibly corresponds to TRBD2 (6 bases). CDR1 and CDR2 from the germline V gene are SGDLS and YYNGEE. This CDR3 is 15 amino acids long. Here the CDR3 DNA reads TGTGCCAGTAGCGGTAGTGTTGGTGGCTCCTACGAGCAGTACTTC. Translation gives CASSGSVGGSYEQYF.

In its sample, this clone is hyperexpanded. The V call is TRBV12-3 or TRBV12-4, the J call TRBJ1-1, with 7 bases fitting TRBD1. J gave up 1 base and V 3 bases, and 5 bases lay outside the gene matches. CDR3 length: 15 residues. The CDR3 sequence is CASSFIQGENTEAFF. The CDR3 DNA sequence: TGTGCCAGCAGTTTTATCCAGGGGGAGAACACTGAAGCTTTCTTT.

The chain joins TRBV20-1 to TRBJ1-4, with TRBD1 as a possible D gene (6 bases). CDR1 DFQATT and CDR2 SNEGSKA come from the germline V gene (reference sequence). Trimming cost V 4 bases and J 8 bases, with 14 bases left between them. The CDR3 totals 13 residues. DNA of the CDR3: TGCAGTGCTATACAGGGTTATGGGGAAAAACTGTTTTTT. Amino acids: CSAIQGYGEKLFF.

This clone was recorded a few times. This chain uses TRBV6-5 with TRBJ1-2, with D uncertain. Germline V gene lookup returns CDR1 MNHEY and CDR2 SVGAGI. V shed 2 bases and J shed 9 bases, with 13 bases lying between them. CDR3 length equals 13 residues. The CDR3 spells CASSYREEDSYTF. In DNA, the CDR3 is TGTGCCAGCAGTTACAGGGAGGAGGATAGCTACACCTTC.